This is a list of T cell receptor beta chains from one sample in a study of PD-1 blockade in mismatch repair-deficient tumors. The table came from immunoSEQ multiplex PCR; TCRdb's copy has only in-frame clones and leaves some out. Altogether some 120,000 clones are present, around 86% being singletons, with the ten largest covering about 14%. The specimen comprised peripheral blood, sampled 44 weeks after starting pembrolizumab. These receptors came from an adult with mismatch repair-deficient cancer. The CDR3 runs from the conserved cysteine through the conserved F or W. The order of the fields is J gene, D gene, V gene, clone size, CDR3 protein, CDR3 DNA. D genes are given only for firm matches. Some rows have no size entry. The others give once, few or many, or a class for an expanded clone.

j_call: TRBJ2-5
d_call: TRBD1
v_call: TRBV5-6
clone_size: NA
cdr3_aa: CASSSIGSGTGVTQYF
cdr3_nt: TGTGCCAGCAGCTCAATCGGCTCCGGGACAGGGGTGACCCAGTACTTC

j_call: TRBJ1-3
d_call: NA
v_call: TRBV7-2
clone_size: NA
cdr3_aa: CASSPKTGSAGNTIYF
cdr3_nt: TGTGCCAGCAGCCCAAAGACAGGATCGGCTGGAAACACCATATATTTT

j_call: TRBJ2-5
d_call: NA
v_call: TRBV11-1
clone_size: NA
cdr3_aa: CASSPTQETQYF
cdr3_nt: TGTGCCAGCAGCCCGACCCAAGAGACCCAGTACTTC

j_call: TRBJ2-7
d_call: NA
v_call: TRBV5-5
clone_size: NA
cdr3_aa: CASSPHQSVLKAYEQYF
cdr3_nt: TGTGCCAGCAGCCCCCATCAAAGTGTTCTCAAGGCCTACGAGCAGTACTTC

j_call: TRBJ2-7
d_call: TRBD1
v_call: TRBV5-1
clone_size: NA
cdr3_aa: CASSSRQGKVGEQYF
cdr3_nt: TGCGCCAGCAGCTCCCGACAGGGTAAAGTGGGCGAGCAGTACTTC

j_call: TRBJ2-1
d_call: NA
v_call: TRBV10-3
clone_size: once
cdr3_aa: CAISITSWSSYNEQFF
cdr3_nt: TGTGCCATCAGTATCACTAGCTGGAGCTCCTACAATGAGCAGTTCTTC

j_call: TRBJ2-2
d_call: TRBD1
v_call: TRBV11-2
clone_size: NA
cdr3_aa: CASSLDPGGNTGELFF
cdr3_nt: TGTGCCAGCAGCTTAGATCCAGGGGGCAACACCGGGGAGCTGTTTTTT

j_call: TRBJ2-7
d_call: NA
v_call: TRBV29-1
clone_size: NA
cdr3_aa: CSVVLDSSYEQYF
cdr3_nt: TGCAGCGTTGTGCTTGACAGTTCCTACGAGCAGTACTTC

j_call: TRBJ2-7
d_call: NA
v_call: TRBV4-2
clone_size: NA
cdr3_aa: CASSQDFPYEQYF
cdr3_nt: TGTGCCAGCAGCCAGGACTTTCCCTACGAGCAGTACTTC

j_call: TRBJ1-1
d_call: TRBD1
v_call: TRBV28
clone_size: NA
cdr3_aa: CASSLDTGGGYTEAFF
cdr3_nt: TGTGCCAGCAGTTTAGATACAGGGGGCGGGTACACTGAAGCTTTCTTT

j_call: TRBJ2-1
d_call: TRBD2
v_call: TRBV5-1
clone_size: NA
cdr3_aa: CASSLVAGGTTYNEQFF
cdr3_nt: TGCGCCAGCAGCTTGGTAGCGGGAGGGACCACCTACAATGAGCAGTTCTTC

j_call: TRBJ2-1
d_call: NA
v_call: TRBV7-2
clone_size: NA
cdr3_aa: CASSLGAGLYNEQFF
cdr3_nt: TGTGCCAGCAGCTTGGGAGCAGGGTTATACAATGAGCAGTTCTTC

j_call: TRBJ2-7
d_call: TRBD2
v_call: TRBV9
clone_size: NA
cdr3_aa: CASSVGSGSAYEQYF
cdr3_nt: TGTGCCAGCAGCGTAGGTAGCGGGAGTGCCTACGAGCAGTACTTC

j_call: TRBJ2-5
d_call: NA
v_call: TRBV6-6
clone_size: NA
cdr3_aa: CASSFRDVWETQYF
cdr3_nt: TGTGCCAGCAGTTTCCGGGACGTGTGGGAGACCCAGTACTTC

j_call: TRBJ2-4
d_call: NA
v_call: TRBV12-5
clone_size: NA
cdr3_aa: CASGLGSTETFKNIQYF
cdr3_nt: TGTGCTAGTGGTTTGGGTTCGACAGAAACTTTCAAAAACATTCAGTACTTC

j_call: TRBJ2-5
d_call: TRBD2
v_call: TRBV7-8
clone_size: NA
cdr3_aa: CASREGTWETQYF
cdr3_nt: TGTGCCAGCCGGGAGGGGACTTGGGAGACCCAGTACTTC

j_call: TRBJ2-2
d_call: NA
v_call: TRBV7-9
clone_size: NA
cdr3_aa: CASSPKNTGELFF
cdr3_nt: TGTGCCAGCAGCCCGAAAAACACCGGGGAGCTGTTTTTT

j_call: TRBJ2-7
d_call: NA
v_call: TRBV6-1
clone_size: NA
cdr3_aa: CASTRTHSYEQYF
cdr3_nt: TGTGCCAGCACCAGGACACACTCCTACGAGCAGTACTTC

j_call: TRBJ2-5
d_call: TRBD1
v_call: TRBV14
clone_size: NA
cdr3_aa: CASNWTGQETQYF
cdr3_nt: TGTGCCAGCAATTGGACAGGGCAAGAGACCCAGTACTTC

j_call: TRBJ2-7
d_call: TRBD2
v_call: TRBV7-2
clone_size: NA
cdr3_aa: CASSKSGRAVYEQYF
cdr3_nt: TGTGCCAGCAGCAAAAGCGGGAGGGCTGTTTACGAGCAGTACTTC

j_call: TRBJ2-7
d_call: TRBD1
v_call: TRBV4-2
clone_size: once
cdr3_aa: CASSQGAGSGDREWGGSYEQYF
cdr3_nt: TGTGCCAGCAGCCAAGGTGCGGGTTCCGGGGACAGGGAGTGGGGAGGCTCCTACGAGCAGTACTTC

j_call: TRBJ2-7
d_call: TRBD2
v_call: TRBV7-9
clone_size: NA
cdr3_aa: CASSLPTSGSTYEQYF
cdr3_nt: TGTGCCAGCAGCTTACCCACTAGCGGTTCTACCTACGAGCAGTACTTC

j_call: TRBJ2-6
d_call: TRBD2
v_call: TRBV19
clone_size: NA
cdr3_aa: CASSKTSASSGANVLTF
cdr3_nt: TGTGCCAGTAGTAAGACTAGCGCCAGCTCTGGGGCCAACGTCCTGACTTTC

j_call: TRBJ2-1
d_call: NA
v_call: TRBV6-4
clone_size: medium-sized
cdr3_aa: CASSVGDYNEQFF
cdr3_nt: TGTGCCAGCAGTGTAGGAGACTACAATGAGCAGTTCTTC

j_call: TRBJ2-7
d_call: NA
v_call: TRBV13
clone_size: once
cdr3_aa: CASSSRTPYEQYF
cdr3_nt: TGTGCCAGCAGCTCTCGGACACCCTACGAGCAGTACTTC

j_call: TRBJ2-5
d_call: NA
v_call: TRBV7-8
clone_size: NA
cdr3_aa: CASSWGQTRGAQYF
cdr3_nt: TGTGCCAGCAGCTGGGGACAGACTCGCGGGGCCCAGTACTTC

j_call: TRBJ2-7
d_call: TRBD2
v_call: TRBV29-1
clone_size: NA
cdr3_aa: CSVVGTSGYEQYF
cdr3_nt: TGCAGCGTTGTCGGGACTAGCGGGTACGAGCAGTACTTC

j_call: TRBJ2-1
d_call: TRBD1
v_call: TRBV6-4
clone_size: NA
cdr3_aa: CASSDSWTGYREQFF
cdr3_nt: TGTGCCAGCAGTGACTCGTGGACAGGGTATCGTGAGCAGTTCTTC

j_call: TRBJ2-5
d_call: TRBD2
v_call: TRBV13
clone_size: NA
cdr3_aa: CASSSGTRLGTQYF
cdr3_nt: TGTGCCAGCAGTTCTGGGACTAGGCTGGGGACCCAGTACTTC

j_call: TRBJ2-1
d_call: NA
v_call: TRBV4-2
clone_size: NA
cdr3_aa: CASSQDLTVYNEQFF
cdr3_nt: TGTGCCAGCAGCCAAGACTTGACAGTTTACAATGAGCAGTTCTTC

j_call: TRBJ1-4
d_call: NA
v_call: TRBV7-6
clone_size: NA
cdr3_aa: CASSLTMGEKLFF
cdr3_nt: TGTGCCAGCAGCTTAACCATGGGGGAAAAACTGTTTTTT

j_call: TRBJ2-3
d_call: TRBD2
v_call: TRBV9
clone_size: NA
cdr3_aa: CASSPQLAGDTQYF
cdr3_nt: TGTGCCAGCAGCCCCCAGCTAGCGGGAGATACGCAGTATTTT

j_call: TRBJ1-1
d_call: NA
v_call: TRBV4-3
clone_size: once
cdr3_aa: CASSHSEPMGGEAFF
cdr3_nt: TGCGCCAGCAGCCATTCGGAGCCTATGGGGGGAGAAGCTTTCTTT

j_call: TRBJ2-7
d_call: TRBD2
v_call: TRBV30
clone_size: NA
cdr3_aa: CAWSETSGFGYEQYF
cdr3_nt: TGTGCCTGGAGCGAGACTAGCGGGTTTGGTTATGAGCAGTACTTC

j_call: TRBJ2-7
d_call: NA
v_call: TRBV13
clone_size: NA
cdr3_aa: CASSFGGYYEQYF
cdr3_nt: TGTGCCAGCAGCTTCGGGGGCTACTACGAGCAGTACTTC

j_call: TRBJ2-1
d_call: TRBD1
v_call: TRBV4-3
clone_size: NA
cdr3_aa: CASSGTGSYNEQFF
cdr3_nt: TGCGCCAGCAGCGGGACAGGTTCCTACAATGAGCAGTTCTTC

j_call: TRBJ2-7
d_call: NA
v_call: TRBV12-5
clone_size: NA
cdr3_aa: CASGFRGYEQYF
cdr3_nt: TGTGCTAGTGGTTTTCGGGGCTACGAGCAGTACTTC

j_call: TRBJ2-7
d_call: TRBD2
v_call: TRBV19
clone_size: NA
cdr3_aa: CASSISGSSYEQYF
cdr3_nt: TGTGCCAGTAGTATTAGCGGGAGCTCCTACGAGCAGTACTTC

j_call: TRBJ1-2
d_call: NA
v_call: TRBV5-1
clone_size: NA
cdr3_aa: CASSLDSHYGYTF
cdr3_nt: TGCGCCAGCAGCTTGGACTCCCACTATGGCTACACCTTC

j_call: TRBJ2-7
d_call: TRBD1
v_call: TRBV27
clone_size: NA
cdr3_aa: CASSTFGQGGVEQYF
cdr3_nt: TGTGCCAGCAGTACATTCGGACAGGGCGGGGTAGAGCAGTACTTC

j_call: TRBJ2-7
d_call: NA
v_call: TRBV4-3
clone_size: NA
cdr3_aa: CASSRRSSYEQYF
cdr3_nt: TGCGCCAGCAGCCGCCGAAGTTCCTACGAGCAGTACTTC

j_call: TRBJ2-3
d_call: NA
v_call: TRBV10-3
clone_size: NA
cdr3_aa: CAISTGEKADTQYF
cdr3_nt: TGTGCCATCAGCACCGGTGAGAAGGCAGATACGCAGTATTTT

j_call: TRBJ2-5
d_call: TRBD2
v_call: TRBV4-3
clone_size: NA
cdr3_aa: CASSQGASGSVGETQYF
cdr3_nt: TGCGCCAGCAGCCAAGGAGCTAGCGGGAGTGTGGGCGAGACCCAGTACTTC

j_call: TRBJ2-6
d_call: TRBD1
v_call: TRBV4-2
clone_size: NA
cdr3_aa: CASSRQPGQALSGANVLTF
cdr3_nt: TGTGCCAGCAGCCGCCAACCGGGACAGGCCCTCTCTGGGGCCAACGTCCTGACTTTC

j_call: TRBJ2-3
d_call: NA
v_call: TRBV7-9
clone_size: NA
cdr3_aa: CASSLAPRSFDTQYF
cdr3_nt: TGTGCCAGCAGCTTAGCTCCAAGGTCCTTTGATACGCAGTATTTT

j_call: TRBJ2-3
d_call: NA
v_call: TRBV29-1
clone_size: NA
cdr3_aa: CSALQSDTQYF
cdr3_nt: TGCAGCGCGCTTCAATCAGATACGCAGTATTTT

j_call: TRBJ2-7
d_call: NA
v_call: TRBV7-8
clone_size: few
cdr3_aa: CASSLASLSYEQYF
cdr3_nt: TGTGCCAGCAGCTTAGCTTCACTCTCCTACGAGCAGTACTTC

j_call: TRBJ1-4
d_call: NA
v_call: TRBV4-1
clone_size: NA
cdr3_aa: CASSPLKGYNEKLFF
cdr3_nt: TGCGCCAGCAGCCCCCTTAAGGGTTATAATGAAAAACTGTTTTTT

j_call: TRBJ2-2
d_call: TRBD1
v_call: TRBV5-4
clone_size: NA
cdr3_aa: CASSPGQYTGELFF
cdr3_nt: TGTGCCAGCAGCCCGGGACAGTACACCGGGGAGCTGTTTTTT

j_call: TRBJ2-7
d_call: NA
v_call: TRBV29-1
clone_size: NA
cdr3_aa: CSAQFTRSGTVSYEQYF
cdr3_nt: TGCAGCGCCCAATTCACTAGGTCAGGGACGGTGTCCTACGAGCAGTACTTC

j_call: TRBJ2-2
d_call: NA
v_call: TRBV4-1
clone_size: NA
cdr3_aa: CASSQERPERGGELFF
cdr3_nt: TGCGCCAGCAGCCAAGAGAGGCCCGAACGGGGCGGGGAGCTGTTTTTT

j_call: TRBJ2-1
d_call: TRBD2
v_call: TRBV18
clone_size: NA
cdr3_aa: CASSPPPGTSGRYNEQFF
cdr3_nt: TGTGCCAGCTCACCACCCCCCGGGACTAGCGGGCGATACAATGAGCAGTTCTTC

j_call: TRBJ2-6
d_call: TRBD1
v_call: TRBV2
clone_size: NA
cdr3_aa: CASTEFDRGFSGANVLTF
cdr3_nt: TGTGCCAGCACGGAGTTCGACAGGGGTTTCTCTGGGGCCAACGTCCTGACTTTC

j_call: TRBJ1-1
d_call: NA
v_call: TRBV4-2
clone_size: NA
cdr3_aa: CASSRQVKNTEAFF
cdr3_nt: TGTGCCAGCAGCCGACAGGTGAAGAACACTGAAGCTTTCTTT

j_call: TRBJ1-2
d_call: TRBD1
v_call: TRBV11-2
clone_size: NA
cdr3_aa: CASSSLHRDRERSGYGYTF
cdr3_nt: TGTGCCAGCAGCTCATTGCACCGGGACAGGGAGAGGTCGGGCTATGGCTACACCTTC

j_call: TRBJ2-7
d_call: NA
v_call: TRBV19
clone_size: NA
cdr3_aa: CASSSSGTSYEQYF
cdr3_nt: TGTGCCAGTAGTTCTTCCGGGACCAGCTACGAGCAGTACTTC

j_call: TRBJ2-1
d_call: TRBD2
v_call: TRBV11-3
clone_size: NA
cdr3_aa: CASRPSGRAYNEQFF
cdr3_nt: TGTGCCAGCAGACCAAGCGGGAGGGCCTACAATGAGCAGTTCTTC

j_call: TRBJ2-1
d_call: TRBD2
v_call: TRBV7-8
clone_size: once
cdr3_aa: CASSQTSVSYNEQFF
cdr3_nt: TGTGCCAGCAGCCAGACTAGCGTCTCCTACAATGAGCAGTTCTTC

j_call: TRBJ1-2
d_call: NA
v_call: TRBV4-1
clone_size: NA
cdr3_aa: CASSQEVGRGANYGYTF
cdr3_nt: TGCGCCAGCAGCCAAGAAGTAGGCAGGGGAGCTAACTATGGCTACACCTTC

j_call: TRBJ2-3
d_call: NA
v_call: TRBV11-2
clone_size: once
cdr3_aa: CASSLGGSGDTQYF
cdr3_nt: TGTGCCAGCAGCTTAGGGGGGAGTGGTGATACGCAGTATTTT